This TCR beta chain derives from a study of OX40 agonist ivuxolimab in advanced cancers. Overall study context: A partial response was reached by three patients: one with hepatocellular carcinoma and two with cutaneous melanoma.

The protocol was immunoSEQ multiplex PCR, while the TCRdb copy is restricted to in-frame clones and leaves out a portion. Found here are under 200,000 clones, roughly 92% of them singletons; the top ten hold under 0.4%. The CDR3 is made up of 14 amino acids. The V end was cut by 1 base, the J end by 1 base, with 7 bases between. Germline values: CDR1 SGHTA, CDR2 FQGNSA. This TCR was sampled from an adult with an advanced solid tumor such as melanoma, head and neck, liver or kidney cancer. V and J are TRBV7-2 and TRBJ1-1; D is unresolved. The material was CD4+ or CD8+ T cells sorted from blood, obtained in a trial of the OX40 agonist ivuxolimab. CDR3 region: CASSLGAGNTEAFF. The CDR3 coding sequence is TGTGCCAGCAGCTTAGGGGCAGGGAACACTGAAGCTTTCTTT. Based on the CDR3 plus reference TRBV7-2 and TRBJ1-1, the full variable domain is GAGVSQSPSNKVTEKGKDVELRCDPISGHTALYWYRQSLGQGLEFLIYFQGNSAPDKSGLPSDRFSAERTGGSVSTLTIQRTQQEDSAVYLCASSLGAGNTEAFFGQGTRLTVV.